A selection of T cell receptor beta chains follows, all from one sample in a study of T cell responses to AZD1222 COVID-19 vaccine. Produced via immunoSEQ multiplex PCR; TCRdb's table is partial and in-frame only. The sample has some 120,000 clones; approximately 85% are singletons. The sequencing here drew on peripheral blood, taken on day 0 of MenACWY control vaccination. Source of these receptors: an adult in good health. CDR3s include the opening cysteine and the closing phenylalanine or tryptophan. The D gene is left open where the match is weak. Size tells how often a clone was seen (once, few, many) or the class of an expanded clone, and some rows leave it out.

TRBJ1-6	TRBD1	TRBV7-8	-	TGTGCCAGCAGTCCGGGACAGGGAAGTCTAGGGAATTCACCCCTCCACTTT	CASSPGQGSLGNSPLHF
TRBJ2-7	-	TRBV3-1/TRBV3-2	-	TGTGCCAGCAGCCAAGATTTTGGTGCAGTCTTCTTAGAGCAGTACTTC	CASSQDFGAVFLEQYF
TRBJ2-7	TRBD1	TRBV5-5	-	TGTGCCAGCAGCTTGTGGGACAGCTCCTACGAGCAGTACTTC	CASSLWDSSYEQYF
TRBJ1-1	-	TRBV2	-	TGTGCCAGCAGTGACCTAGGGGGGGCGCTCGGAGCTTTCTTT	CASSDLGGALGAFF
TRBJ2-7	TRBD2	TRBV18	-	TGTGCCAGCTCATCTACACCTAGCGGAAGATACGAGCAGTACTTC	CASSSTPSGRYEQYF
TRBJ1-2	-	TRBV28	-	TGTGCCAGCAGTTTGTTGGGGGTCGGCTACACCTTC	CASSLLGVGYTF
TRBJ2-5	-	TRBV6-5	-	TGTGCCAGCAGTTACGTAGTCTCAGAGACCCAGTACTTC	CASSYVVSETQYF
TRBJ2-5	TRBD2	TRBV5-1	-	TGCGCCAGCAGCAGGGGGACTAGCGGCCAAGAGGCCCAGTACTTC	CASSRGTSGQEAQYF
TRBJ2-2	-	TRBV18	-	TGTGCCAGCTCACCAAGAGGACTACAGAACACCGGGGAGCTGTTTTTT	CASSPRGLQNTGELFF
TRBJ2-7	-	TRBV7-3	-	TGTGCCAGCAGCCCGCAAACGATCCGGACGGCCTCCTACGAGCAGTACTTC	CASSPQTIRTASYEQYF
TRBJ2-7	-	TRBV18	-	TGTGCCAGCTCACCAGCCCGGTACTACGAGCAGTACTTC	CASSPARYYEQYF
TRBJ1-1	TRBD1	TRBV6-2/TRBV6-3	-	TGTGCCAGCAGTTACGACAGGGTATTCACTGAAGCTTTCTTT	CASSYDRVFTEAFF
TRBJ2-7	TRBD1	TRBV9	-	TGTGCCAGCAGCGGATCCGGGACAGCCTACGAGCAGTACTTC	CASSGSGTAYEQYF
TRBJ2-3	-	TRBV6-5	-	TGTGCCAGCAGTTACGAGGCGGTCGCAGATACGCAGTATTTT	CASSYEAVADTQYF
TRBJ1-1	TRBD1	TRBV11-2	-	TGTGCCACCATACGGACAGGGGATAATGAAGCTTTCTTT	CATIRTGDNEAFF
TRBJ1-1	-	TRBV2	-	TGTGCCAGCTCCAAAGGGGGGAGAAGCACTGAAGCTTTCTTT	CASSKGGRSTEAFF
TRBJ2-7	-	TRBV7-9	-	TGTGCCAGCAGCTTAGAAGCAGGGACCCCCTACGAGCAGTACTTC	CASSLEAGTPYEQYF
TRBJ1-4	-	TRBV15	-	TGTGCCACCAGCTCTGGGGGGTGGGGGGAAAAACTGTTTTTT	CATSSGGWGEKLFF
TRBJ1-1	-	TRBV6-5	-	TGTGCCAGCAGTTATGGACCGGTCGCAGGCACTGAAGCTTTCTTT	CASSYGPVAGTEAFF
TRBJ2-5	-	TRBV5-1	-	TGCGCCAGCAGCTTCCAAGAGACCCAGTACTTC	CASSFQETQYF
TRBJ1-4	TRBD1	TRBV6-5	once	TGTGCCAGCAGTCAACAGGGGAAGCGGGAAAAACTGTTTTTT	CASSQQGKREKLFF
TRBJ2-7	TRBD2	TRBV20-1	-	TGCAGTGCTAGTCATCTAGCGGGATACGAGCAGTACTTC	CSASHLAGYEQYF
TRBJ2-2	TRBD2	TRBV19	-	TGTGCCAGTAGTACCTCGGGAGCGGGAGGGACCGGGGAGCTGTTTTTT	CASSTSGAGGTGELFF
TRBJ1-1	-	TRBV3-1/TRBV3-2	once	TGTGCCAGCGGGGCCAGGGGACGCACTGAAGCTTTCTTT	CASGARGRTEAFF
TRBJ2-5	-	TRBV5-4	few	TGTGCCAGCACCTTGGGGACCGCCCAAGAGACCCAGTACTTC	CASTLGTAQETQYF
TRBJ2-2	-	TRBV24-1	-	TGTGCCACCAGCGAAACCATCACCGGGGAGCTGTTTTTT	CATSETITGELFF
TRBJ2-3	-	TRBV28	-	TGTGCCAGCAGTTTGCGTGATACGCAGTATTTT	CASSLRDTQYF
TRBJ2-1	TRBD2	TRBV15	-	TGTGCCACCAGCAGAGATCAACTAGCGGGAAGAGATGAGCAGTTCTTC	CATSRDQLAGRDEQFF
TRBJ2-3	TRBD2	TRBV5-1	-	TGCGCCAGCAGGTCGGGCGGGAGGATCACAGATACGCAGTATTTT	CASRSGGRITDTQYF
TRBJ2-1	-	TRBV28	-	TGTGCCACCTTCCGGAGTATTAACAATGAGCAGTTCTTC	CATFRSINNEQFF
TRBJ2-1	-	TRBV6-6	-	TGTGCCAGCAGACCAGGGGCGGGGCCTTACAATGAGCAGTTCTTC	CASRPGAGPYNEQFF
TRBJ2-7	-	TRBV27	few	TGTGCCAGCACCCGAAGGGGGGGAGCCTCGAGCTCCTACGAGCAGTACTTC	CASTRRGGASSSYEQYF
TRBJ1-4	-	TRBV18	-	TGTGCCAGCTCACCACAAGCCGATGAAAAACTGTTTTTT	CASSPQADEKLFF
TRBJ1-4	-	TRBV7-9	-	TGTGCCAGCAGCTTTAATAGGGGACTCTTTAATGAAAAACTGTTTTTT	CASSFNRGLFNEKLFF
TRBJ2-7	-	TRBV2	-	TGTGCCAGCAAAAGCTACCTCCAACTGAGCGAGCAGTACTTC	CASKSYLQLSEQYF